The 27 T cell receptor beta chains below come from one sample, sequenced in a study of T cells in localized non-small cell lung cancer. Generated by immunoSEQ multiplex PCR, the TCRdb table keeps only in-frame clones and is missing some. The profile shows 86,000 or so clones, about four fifths of them singletons. Sequenced material: peripheral blood, taken before any cancer treatment. The receptors were sampled from a man aged 40-75 years with stage I lung adenocarcinoma.

The chain joins TRBV18 to TRBJ2-1, with D possibly matching TRBD2 (7 bases). Trimming removed 2 bases at V and 6 bases at J, with 17 bases between. The CDR3 length is 16 residues. Germline V gene lookup returns CDR1 KGHSH and CDR2 LQKENI. CDR3 nucleotides: TGTGCCAGCTCACCAATGGAGGGGGGGTATGGCAATGAGCAGTTCTTC. It translates to CASSPMEGGYGNEQFF.

CDR3 residues: CASSQEAGGRYGYTF. The DNA of the CDR3 is TGTGCCAGCAGCCAAGAGGCGGGAGGCCGCTATGGCTACACCTTC. The V and J genes are TRBV4-2 and TRBJ1-2; no definite D call. CDR3 length equals 15 residues. The germline CDR1 and CDR2 sequences are LGHNA and YNFKEQ. V dropped 0 bases and J dropped 4 bases, with 12 bases sitting between them.

This chain uses TRBV6-5 with TRBJ1-1, with TRBD1 identical over 7 bases. The CDR3 length is 13 residues. Germline V gene sequence: CDR1 MNHEY, CDR2 SVGAGI. The trim removed 6 bases at V and 6 bases at J, leaving 7 bases unmatched. CDR3: CASSRGRGAEAFF. Here the CDR3 DNA reads TGTGCCAGCAGCCGAGGCAGGGGGGCTGAAGCTTTCTTT.

The chain employs TRBV6-5 and TRBJ1-3; the D is unclear. The CDR3 contains 15 residues. V lost 2 bases, J lost 2 bases, and 10 bases lay in between. Germline CDR1 MNHEY, CDR2 SVGAGI. The CDR3 region has the DNA TGTGCCAGCAGTTACGACGCTATTCCTGGAAACACCATATATTTT. This sequence encodes CASSYDAIPGNTIYF.

The V and J genes are TRBV5-6 and TRBJ2-7; TRBD2 aligns across 7 bases. V dropped 4 bases and J dropped 4; count of bases not matched to a gene: 11. This CDR3 spans 15 amino acids. The germline V gene has CDR1 SGHDT and CDR2 YYEEEE. In DNA, the CDR3 is TGTGCCAGCAGCCAGCGGGGAGGACTAAGGTACGAGCAGTACTTC. Protein sequence: CASSQRGGLRYEQYF.

V usage is TRBV7-9 and J usage is TRBJ2-2; TRBD1 matches 7 bases. The trim removed 6 bases at V and 3 bases at J, leaving 10 bases unmatched. CDR1 and CDR2 from the germline V gene are SEHNR and FQNEAQ (reference sequence). The CDR3 has 16 residues. The CDR3 protein is CASSSSPGQYTGELFF. The CDR3 bases are TGTGCCAGCAGTTCTAGTCCGGGACAGTACACCGGGGAGCTGTTTTTT.

This chain links TRBV6-5 with TRBJ2-3; 8 positions match TRBD2. The length of the CDR3 is 15 residues. V lost 6 bases and J lost 4; bases outside the gene matches: 9. CDR1 and CDR2 from the germline V gene are MNHEY and SVGAGI. DNA for the CDR3: TGTGCCAGCAGCTCTGAAGCGGGAGTATCAGATACGCAGTATTTT. Amino acids: CASSSEAGVSDTQYF.

The CDR3: CASRAAGGSAYNEQFF. CDR3 DNA: TGTGCCAGCAGGGCGGCAGGCGGGAGCGCCTACAATGAGCAGTTCTTC. This chain joins TRBV11-2 and TRBJ2-1, with 7 bases aligning to TRBD2. Germline V gene data show CDR1 as SGHAT and CDR2 as FQNNGV. The CDR3 covers 16 residues. Trimming took 6 bases from V and 2 from J; bases not matched to a gene: 10.

The count of this clone is one. For the CDR3, the DNA is TGTGCCAGCAGCACAGGGGGTACTGAGCAGTTCTTC. Translation: CASSTGGTEQFF. V usage is TRBV6-5 and J usage is TRBJ2-1, with 8 bases aligning to TRBD1. Germline V gives CDR1 MNHEY, CDR2 SVGAGI. The CDR3 covers 12 residues. With V trimmed by 6 bases and J by 9 bases, 4 bases remained unmatched.

The rearrangement uses TRBV4-1 and TRBJ2-1; D is possibly TRBD2 (6 bases). V shed 4 bases and J shed 4 bases, with 17 bases lying between them. The germline gives CDR1 MGHRA, CDR2 YSYEKL. The CDR3 runs to 16 residues. The CDR3 nucleotides are TGCGCCAGCAGCCCCGTTGGGGGGTTGTCGTACAATGAGCAGTTCTTC. It codes for CASSPVGGLSYNEQFF.

This chain's CDR3 is CASSLAGVSYEQYF. Here the CDR3 DNA reads TGTGCCAGCAGCTTGGCCGGGGTCAGTTACGAGCAGTACTTC. V gene TRBV5-6 combines with J gene TRBJ2-7; maybe TRBD2 (5 bases). The germline V gene has CDR1 SGHDT and CDR2 YYEEEE. This CDR3 region has 14 residues. Trimming shortened V by 0 bases and J by 4 bases, and 11 bases separated the two germline ends.

The CDR3 coding sequence is TGTGCCAGCAGTTTTAAATTTCCTCGGACCCAGTACTTC. The encoded protein is CASSFKFPRTQYF. The gene calls are TRBV28 and TRBJ2-5; unclear D gene. CDR1 MDHEN and CDR2 SYDVKM come from the germline V gene. The CDR3 totals 13 residues. V lost 3 bases and J 7 bases, leaving 12 bases between the germline ends.

The chain is built from TRBV7-6 and TRBJ2-3; D perhaps matches TRBD1 (5 bases). Germline V CDR1 and CDR2: SGHVS, FNYEAQ. Trimming removed 0 bases at V and 8 bases at J, with 15 bases between. The length of the CDR3 is 15 residues. CDR3 region: CASSLALRQSSTQYF. CDR3 nucleotides: TGTGCCAGCAGCTTAGCTCTCAGACAGAGCTCTACGCAGTATTTT.

The chain has TRBV7-2 and TRBJ2-1; possibly TRBD1 for D (5 bases). The germline V gene encodes CDR1 SGHTA and CDR2 FQGNSA. CDR3 length: 16 residues. Trimming cost V 5 bases and J 0 bases, with 14 bases left between them. CDR3 amino acids: CASSGTSGYSYNEQFF. The CDR3 DNA follows: TGTGCCAGCAGCGGTACATCAGGGTACTCCTACAATGAGCAGTTCTTC.

The chain employs TRBV19 and TRBJ2-5; 7 nucleotides agree with TRBD1. Germline CDR1 reads LNHDA; CDR2 reads SQIVND (reference sequence). Trimming at V came to 3 bases and at J to 1 base, leaving 8 bases not matched to a gene. The CDR3 is 16 residues long. The CDR3 protein is CASSMGSGQPQETQYF. CDR3 sequence (DNA): TGTGCCAGTAGTATGGGGTCGGGACAGCCCCAAGAGACCCAGTACTTC.

The chain combines TRBV14 with TRBJ2-2, with a tentative D call TRBD2 (5 bases). The V end lost 8 bases, the J end lost 1 base, and 11 bases lay between the germline ends. This CDR3 has 14 residues. CDR1 and CDR2 (germline): SGHDN, FVKESK. CDR3 in DNA: TGTGCCAGCCGAGGGATGATGAACACCGGGGAGCTGTTTTTT. This sequence encodes CASRGMMNTGELFF.

The chain has TRBV30 and TRBJ2-7, with 7 bases lining up with TRBD1. The V gene end was trimmed by 3 bases and the J gene end by 6 bases; junction bases not matched to a gene: 11. CDR1 is GTSNPN, CDR2 SVGIG, per germline (reference sequence). This CDR3 has 14 amino acids. The CDR3 sequence is CAWRQTGPPLEQYF. CDR3 DNA sequence: TGTGCCTGGAGGCAGACAGGGCCACCCCTCGAGCAGTACTTC. Based on the CDR3 plus reference TRBV30 and TRBJ2-7, the full variable domain is SQTIHQWPATLVQPVGSPLSLECTVEGTSNPNLYWYRQAAGRGLQLLFYSVGIGQISSEVPQNLSASRPQDRQFILSSKKLLLSDSGFYLCAWRQTGPPLEQYFGPGTRLTVT.

The chain has TRBV5-6 and TRBJ2-1, with D tentatively TRBD2 (6 bases). V shed 4 bases and J shed 3 bases, with 14 bases lying between them. CDR1 and CDR2 from the germline V gene are SGHDT and YYEEEE. The CDR3 has 15 amino acids. CDR3 bases: TGTGCCAGCAGCGGGCCCGGGGGAGACTACAATGAGCAGTTCTTC. It translates to CASSGPGGDYNEQFF.

This chain links TRBV7-2 with TRBJ2-2; 9 bases agree with TRBD2. Germline loops: CDR1 SGHTA, CDR2 FQGNSA. Losses at the gene ends were 2 bases for V and 9 bases for J; bases not matched to a gene: 4. The CDR3 is made up of 14 amino acids. The CDR3: CASSLWGLARELFF. The DNA for the CDR3 is TGTGCCAGCAGCTTATGGGGACTAGCCAGGGAGCTGTTTTTT.

Points on this clone: This specimen includes other DNA sequences encoding the same CDR3. The chain employs TRBV5-1 and TRBJ2-7, with 7 bases aligning to TRBD1. The CDR3 has 14 amino acids. V lost 0 bases to trimming and J lost 2 bases; unmatched junction nucleotides: 2. Germline CDR1 SGHRS, CDR2 YFSETQ. CDR3 residues: CASSLGQGPYEQYF. The CDR3 DNA sequence: TGCGCCAGCAGCTTGGGACAGGGTCCCTACGAGCAGTACTTC.

This sequence joins TRBV30 and TRBJ1-6; no definite D call. V was pared by 8 bases and J by 0 bases, with 8 bases between. Germline-derived CDR1 and CDR2 are GTSNPN and SVGIG (reference sequence). This CDR3 region has 13 residues. CDR3 in DNA: TGTGCCGGTAGTAGCTCCTATAATTCACCCCTCCACTTT. Residues: CAGSSSYNSPLHF.

The V call is TRBV14, the J call TRBJ2-5, with D uncertain. Trimming cost V 5 bases and J 5 bases, with 6 bases left between them. Per the germline V gene, CDR1 is SGHDN and CDR2 is FVKESK. The CDR3 contains 11 residues. The CDR3 loop reads CASSAGETQYF. The CDR3 coding sequence is TGTGCCAGCAGCGCCGGGGAGACCCAGTACTTC.

This clone turned up a few times. V usage is TRBV21-1 and J usage is TRBJ2-7. TRBV21-1 is a recognized pseudogene. This CDR3 comprises 11 residues. Here the CDR3 reads CASHPHYEQYF. The CDR3 DNA follows: TGTGCCAGCCACCCCCACTACGAGCAGTACTTC.

The chain joins TRBV9 to TRBJ2-5; D call uncertain. The CDR3 is 15 amino acids. The germline V and J ends were trimmed by 2 bases and 3 bases, with 14 bases remaining between them. The germline V gene encodes CDR1 SGDLS and CDR2 YYNGEE. CDR3 nucleotides: TGTGCCAGCAGCGTGACCTCGTCGACGGAAGAGACCCAGTACTTC. Translation gives CASSVTSSTEETQYF.

The rearrangement uses TRBV19 and TRBJ1-1, with D unresolved. There are 11 residues in the CDR3. Germline-derived CDR1 and CDR2 are LNHDA and SQIVND (reference sequence). Trimming pared 5 bases from V and 7 bases from J, leaving 8 bases between. The chain's CDR3 is CASSRRIEAFF. DNA for the CDR3: TGTGCCAGTAGTCGACGGATTGAAGCTTTCTTT.

J is TRBJ2-7 and V is TRBV7-2; the D is unclear. CDR3 size: 12 residues. V was clipped by 0 bases and J by 7 bases, with 7 bases between them. CDR1 SGHTA and CDR2 FQGNSA come from the germline V gene. This CDR3 is CASSLAFGEQYF. CDR3 coding DNA: TGTGCCAGCAGCTTAGCGTTCGGTGAGCAGTACTTC.

The chain employs TRBV5-1 and TRBJ2-2, with D perhaps TRBD2 (5 bases). Germline V CDR1 and CDR2: SGHRS, YFSETQ. The CDR3 is 14 amino acids. V lost 3 bases and J 4 bases, leaving 10 bases between the germline ends. The CDR3 spells CASSSGLTTGELFF. DNA for the CDR3: TGCGCCAGCAGCTCCGGACTCACCACCGGGGAGCTGTTTTTT. Full variable domain (rest looked up from reference TRBV5-1 and TRBJ2-2): KAGVTQTPRYLIKTRGQQVTLSCSPISGHRSVSWYQQTPGQGLQFLFEYFSETQRNKGNFPGRFSGRQFSNSRSEMNVSTLELGDSALYLCASSSGLTTGELFFGEGSRLTVL.